This T cell receptor beta chain appears in the sequencing data of a study of blood T cell repertoires in COVID-19 (dated by TCRdb to 2019 to 2021). At the level of the whole study: Samples from collaborators originated in the United States, Italy and Spain and spanned both the acute and convalescent phases of COVID-19. The material from the prospective study consisted of cDNA or gDNA derived from T cells, B-cell-depleted T cells, or PBMCs. The dataset comprised deeply sampled blood TCRbeta repertoires from subjects exposed to, actively infected with, or recovered from COVID-19. The repertoires were released in a freely available public database meant as a resource for research on the immune response to SARS-CoV-2. Samples were obtained from the ongoing ImmuneRACE study (first 160 participants) and from roughly 1,300 subjects provided by 6 global collaborators. Sample metadata almost always included a de-identified subject ID, COVID-19 status, age in years and sex. Where available, HLA class I and class II types were obtained from metadata supplied by the sample provider rather than from assay-based typing. The full study reports these points: The quantity of clinical and demographic metadata differed by source and by participant and was supplied without curation.

CDR1 and CDR2 are drawn from the germline V gene: MDHEN, SYDVKM. The CDR3 spans 15 residues, from the cysteine through the phenylalanine. CDR3 DNA is the only sequence kept; it has 45 bases, read in frame from the first base. The V end gives up 6 bases and the J end 2 bases, leaving 7 bases in the junction not matched to a gene. The immunoSEQ Assay, a bias-controlled multiplex PCR, was used to amplify TCRbeta CDR3 regions from genomic DNA. On the authors' methods: Within the assay, amplification of reference gene primers was used to estimate how many nucleated cells each sample contained. To quantify the absolute abundance of each unique TCRbeta CDR3 rearrangement, sequence reads were collapsed and filtered. Productive Simpson clonality was computed per sample as the square root of Simpson's diversity index over productive rearrangements. TCRdb re-hosts the immuneACCESS table, in-frame sequences only. Its copies lack some clones; in the studies checked, an unresolved V gene accounts for under half of them, and the cause for the rest is not known. That table supplies the V and J calls and clone size; D and trimming were determined from the DNA. This sample lists about 330,000 clones; about 90% were detected once. The ten biggest clones cover 1% of the sample.

About this clone: Its antigen is still unknown. No much larger clonotype is one base removed from it; base qualities were not supplied.

Participants in the prospective study were aged roughly 18 to 100 years, lived in more than 20 United States geographic areas, and enrolled through a virtual design. Cohort assignment in the prospective study relied on participant-reported clinical history from a screening survey and a study questionnaire. Recovered participants in ImmuneRACE Cohort 3 were defined as having two consecutive negative NP/OP PCR tests, clearance from a healthcare professional, or resolution of symptoms. In the prospective study, mobile phlebotomists collected whole blood, serum and a nasopharyngeal or oropharyngeal swab from each participant. Prospective study participants could optionally give additional blood draws and questionnaires over an approximately 2-month period. Prospective study blood samples were shipped either frozen or at room temperature before DNA extraction.

This receptor was identified in a woman between 25 and 40 years old who had recovered from COVID-19. The rearranged chain carries TRBV28 and TRBJ1-5; TRBD1 lines up with 7 middle nucleotides. The specimen was PBMCs or T cells enriched from blood (not recorded which). The CDR3 here reads CASRRGGAGNQPQHF. The DNA sequence is as follows: TGTGCCAGCAGACGAGGGGGCGCGGGCAATCAGCCCCAGCATTTT.